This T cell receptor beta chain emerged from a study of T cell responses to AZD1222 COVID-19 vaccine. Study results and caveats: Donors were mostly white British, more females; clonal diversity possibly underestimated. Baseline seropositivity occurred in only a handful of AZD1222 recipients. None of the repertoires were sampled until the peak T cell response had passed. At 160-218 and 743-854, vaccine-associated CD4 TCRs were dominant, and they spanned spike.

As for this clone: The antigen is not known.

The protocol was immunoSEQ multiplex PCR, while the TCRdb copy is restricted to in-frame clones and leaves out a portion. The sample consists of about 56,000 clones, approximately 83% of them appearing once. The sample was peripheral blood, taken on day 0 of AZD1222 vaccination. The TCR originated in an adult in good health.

The CDR3 DNA reads TGTGCCAGCGGACAAGGGGCATCGAGTACTGAAGCTTTCTTT. Translation gives CASGQGASSTEAFF. The chain carries TRBV2 and TRBJ1-1; weak D call: TRBD1 (5 bases). V gave up 8 bases and J gave up 5 bases, with 18 bases separating them. The CDR3 sequence is 14 residues long. Germline CDR1 and CDR2: SNHLY and FYNNEI.